Each of the 14 T cell receptor beta chains below was sequenced from the same sample in a study of blood T cell repertoires in COVID-19. The protocol was immunoSEQ multiplex PCR, while the TCRdb copy is restricted to in-frame clones and leaves out a portion. This table holds about 150,000 clones, 88% found once. The sample was peripheral blood. The receptors derive from a human donor in a cohort sampled during active COVID-19.

CDR3: CATSLQALNQPQHF. The CDR3 nucleotides read TGTGCCACCAGCTTACAGGCCCTCAATCAGCCCCAGCATTTT. The chain is built from TRBV15 and TRBJ1-5; a possible D gene is TRBD1 (5 bases). Germline lookup yields CDR1 LNHNV and CDR2 YYDKDF (reference sequence). The germline V and J ends were trimmed by 5 bases and 3 bases, with 11 bases remaining between them. The CDR3 runs 14 residues.

The rearrangement uses TRBV28 and TRBJ2-5; D remains ambiguous. Germline V lookup: CDR1 MDHEN, CDR2 SYDVKM. This CDR3 comprises 13 residues. V lost 11 bases and J lost 1, with 14 bases in between. The CDR3 DNA follows: TGTGCCCCGTTAGTAGTCCCCCAAGAGACCCAGTACTTC. It specifies CAPLVVPQETQYF.

The chain recombines TRBV19 with TRBJ2-1; 8 nucleotides line up with TRBD2. This CDR3 has 14 residues. Germline CDR1 reads LNHDA; CDR2 reads SQIVND (reference sequence). Trimming took 5 bases from V and 5 from J; bases not matched to a gene: 5. CDR3 residues: CASSVERENNEQFF. DNA for the CDR3: TGTGCCAGTAGTGTGGAGCGGGAGAACAATGAGCAGTTCTTC.

The V and J genes are TRBV7-3 and TRBJ2-7; TRBD1 might be the D (6 bases). CDR3 length equals 13 residues. With 2 bases removed from V and 5 bases from J, the gap between germline ends came to 10 bases. Germline assignment: CDR1 SGHTA and CDR2 FQGTGA. The CDR3 spells CASSLGRDNEQYF. Here the CDR3 DNA reads TGTGCCAGCAGCTTAGGCAGGGACAACGAGCAGTACTTC.

This chain's CDR3 is CASSLGAGSYEQYF. CDR3 in DNA: TGTGCCAGCAGCCTGGGGGCAGGGAGCTACGAGCAGTACTTC. The chain couples TRBV6-5 to TRBJ2-7; D might be TRBD1 (6 bases). Trimming removed 6 bases from V and 3 bases from J, with 15 bases in between. CDR3 length: 14 residues. Germline V gene lookup returns CDR1 MNHEY and CDR2 SVGAGI.

The gene calls are TRBV19 and TRBJ2-1; 12 nucleotides align to TRBD2. The trim removed 1 base at V and 9 bases at J, leaving 4 bases unmatched. CDR3 length equals 15 residues. Germline V CDR1 and CDR2: LNHDA, SQIVND (reference sequence). This chain's CDR3 is CASSIASGGAGEQFF. The CDR3 bases are TGTGCCAGTAGTATAGCTAGCGGGGGGGCAGGTGAGCAGTTCTTC.

This clone was found a few times. The rearrangement uses TRBV5-1 and TRBJ1-3; TRBD1 matches 8 bases. Trimming removed 3 bases from V and 2 bases from J; junction bases left unmatched: 1. There are 14 residues in the CDR3. Germline V gene sequence: CDR1 SGHRS, CDR2 YFSETQ. The CDR3 spells CASSSDRAGNTIYF. The CDR3 DNA reads as TGCGCCAGCAGCTCGGACAGGGCTGGAAACACCATATATTTT.

The CDR3 coding sequence is TGCAGCGTTGAAGGGACAGGAAGCTCCTACAATGAGCAGTTCTTC. Amino acid sequence: CSVEGTGSSYNEQFF. This sequence joins TRBV29-1 and TRBJ2-1; 7 nucleotides align to TRBD1. Germline lookup yields CDR1 SQVTM and CDR2 ANQGSEA. The CDR3 totals 15 residues. The trim removed 1 base at V and 0 bases at J, leaving 3 bases unmatched.

The chain employs TRBV28 and TRBJ1-4; the D gene is possibly TRBD1 (5 bases). Deletions cut 5 bases from V and 5 bases from J, with 15 bases between. Germline V CDR1 and CDR2: MDHEN, SYDVKM. The CDR3 totals 15 residues. The CDR3 DNA sequence: TGTGCCAGCAGTCCCTCGACAGCGCCGAATGAAAAACTGTTTTTT. Translating it yields CASSPSTAPNEKLFF.

The J gene is TRBJ2-3, the V gene TRBV5-8; D is undetermined. The V gene's germline CDR1 is SGHTS and CDR2 YDEGEE. Trimming took 4 bases from V and 5 from J, leaving 8 bases between them. CDR3 length: 12 residues. CDR3 protein: CASSKSRDTQYF. In DNA, the CDR3 is TGTGCCAGCAGCAAGAGCCGAGATACGCAGTATTTT.

J is TRBJ2-1 and V is TRBV3-1 (or the pseudogene TRBV3-2), with 8 bases identical to TRBD2. Trimming removed 5 bases from V and 5 bases from J; junction bases left unmatched: 11. Germline V lookup: CDR1 LGHDT, CDR2 YNNKEL (reference sequence). This CDR3 region has 16 residues. Here the CDR3 DNA reads TGTGCCAGCAGCTTTCGGACGGCGGGGGGCCACAATGAGCAGTTCTTC. Protein: CASSFRTAGGHNEQFF.

J is TRBJ2-1 and V is TRBV24-1; D is ambiguous. This CDR3 has 13 amino acids. V was pared by 1 base and J by 7 bases, with 7 bases between. CDR1 and CDR2 (germline): KGHDR, SFDVKD. The CDR3 protein is CATSDLSRNEQFF. The CDR3 region has the DNA TGTGCCACCAGTGATTTATCTAGAAATGAGCAGTTCTTC.

A note on this clone: Other DNA sequences in the sample encode the same CDR3. The J gene is TRBJ1-5, the V gene TRBV19, with TRBD1 identical over 9 bases. Germline V CDR1 and CDR2: LNHDA, SQIVND (reference sequence). The CDR3 covers 13 residues. The ends lost 8 bases at V and 4 bases at J; junction bases unmatched: 3. The CDR3 sequence is CASSDRGNQPQHF. The CDR3 bases are TGTGCCAGTTCGGACAGGGGTAATCAGCCCCAGCATTTT.

The J gene is TRBJ2-1, the V gene TRBV24-1, with D possibly TRBD2 on 6 matching bases. CDR3 size: 15 residues. Trimming stripped 6 bases from V and 6 bases from J, with 17 bases between. Germline values: CDR1 KGHDR, CDR2 SFDVKD. CDR3 residues: CATSPWEALGNEQFF. The CDR3 nucleotides read TGTGCCACCAGTCCGTGGGAGGCCTTGGGCAATGAGCAGTTCTTC.